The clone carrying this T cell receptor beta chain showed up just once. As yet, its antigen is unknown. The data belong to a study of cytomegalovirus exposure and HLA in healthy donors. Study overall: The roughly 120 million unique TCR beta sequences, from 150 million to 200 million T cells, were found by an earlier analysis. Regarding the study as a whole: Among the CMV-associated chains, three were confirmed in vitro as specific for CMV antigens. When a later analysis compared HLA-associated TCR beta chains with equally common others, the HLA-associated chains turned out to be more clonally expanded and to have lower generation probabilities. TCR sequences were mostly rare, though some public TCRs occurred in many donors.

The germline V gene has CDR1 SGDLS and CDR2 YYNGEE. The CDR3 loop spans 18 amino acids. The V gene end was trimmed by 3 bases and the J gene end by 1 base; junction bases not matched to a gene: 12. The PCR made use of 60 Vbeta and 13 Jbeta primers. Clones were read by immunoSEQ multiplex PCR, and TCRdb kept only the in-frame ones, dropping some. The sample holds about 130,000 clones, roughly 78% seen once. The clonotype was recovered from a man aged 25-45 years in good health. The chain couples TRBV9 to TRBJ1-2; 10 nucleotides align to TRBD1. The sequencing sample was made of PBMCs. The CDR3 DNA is TGTGCCAGCAGCGAGGAACCGGGACAGGGGCCAAATAACTATGGCTACACCTTC. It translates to CASSEEPGQGPNNYGYTF. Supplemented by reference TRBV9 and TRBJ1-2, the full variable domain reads DSGVTQTPKHLITATGQRVTLRCSPRSGDLSVYWYQQSLDQGLQFLIQYYNGEERAKGNILERFSAQQFPDLHSELNLSSLELGDSALYFCASSEEPGQGPNNYGYTFGSGTRLTVV.